The sample holds a few counts of the clone carrying this TCR beta chain. Its target is unknown. The germline V and J ends were trimmed by 4 bases and 7 bases, with 7 bases remaining between them. The V gene's germline CDR1 is SEHNR and CDR2 FQNEAQ (reference sequence). CDR3 size: 11 residues. The data stem from a study of lymphopenia after photon versus proton radiotherapy. Study-wide results and limits: Larger post-nadir TCR diversity loss correlated inversely with survival in deceased patients. Proton therapy kept repertoires fairly stable, unlike photons, which gained effector/memory cells. Survival link was tested only in deceased patients; proton benefit remains a possibility. After lymphocyte nadir, photon-treated repertoires showed oligoclonal expansion, especially CD8+ Temra.

TCRdb's table, derived via immunoSEQ multiplex PCR, lists solely in-frame clones and lacks some. Among around 16,000 clones, about 88% were seen once, and the ten largest hold approximately 50%. The TCR originated in a woman aged 60-70 years with cholangiocarcinoma. Some clones in this sample may be carry-over from other donors' samples. The chain recombines TRBV7-9 with TRBJ2-5; D gene unclear. The sequenced sample was peripheral blood, obtained from a patient treated with proton-based radiotherapy. The CDR3 coding sequence is TGTGCCAGCAGCTCTCGATGGACCCAGTACTTC. It yields the protein CASSSRWTQYF.